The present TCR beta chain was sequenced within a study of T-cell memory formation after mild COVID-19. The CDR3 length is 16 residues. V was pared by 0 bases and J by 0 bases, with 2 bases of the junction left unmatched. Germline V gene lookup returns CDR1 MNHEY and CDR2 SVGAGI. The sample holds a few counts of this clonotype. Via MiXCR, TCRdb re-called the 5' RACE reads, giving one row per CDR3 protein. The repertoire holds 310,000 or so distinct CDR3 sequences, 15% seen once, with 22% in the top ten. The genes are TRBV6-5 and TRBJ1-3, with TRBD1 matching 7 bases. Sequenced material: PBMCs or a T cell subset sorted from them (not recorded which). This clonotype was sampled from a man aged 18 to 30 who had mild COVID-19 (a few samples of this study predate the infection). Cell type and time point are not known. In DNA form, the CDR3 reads TGTGCCAGCAGTTACTCGCCAGGGGGCTCTGGAAACACCATATATTTT. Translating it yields CASSYSPGGSGNTIYF.